This TCR beta chain came from a study of blood T cell repertoires in COVID-19. This clone has a single count. TCRdb keeps only in-frame clones here, not all; method: immunoSEQ multiplex PCR. This sample has 230,000 or so clones, with around 90% found just once. The TCR originated in a woman between 45 and 60 years old with acute COVID-19. The specimen was PBMCs or T cells enriched from blood (not recorded which).

The chain's CDR3 is CASSPSGGSYEQYF. The CDR3, as DNA: TGTGCCAGCAGTCCCTCGGGCGGGTCCTACGAGCAGTACTTC. The chain links TRBV28 to TRBJ2-7, with D perhaps TRBD2 (5 bases). CDR1 is MDHEN, CDR2 SYDVKM, per germline. This CDR3 comprises 14 residues. Trimming cost V 5 bases and J 1 base, with 12 bases left between them.